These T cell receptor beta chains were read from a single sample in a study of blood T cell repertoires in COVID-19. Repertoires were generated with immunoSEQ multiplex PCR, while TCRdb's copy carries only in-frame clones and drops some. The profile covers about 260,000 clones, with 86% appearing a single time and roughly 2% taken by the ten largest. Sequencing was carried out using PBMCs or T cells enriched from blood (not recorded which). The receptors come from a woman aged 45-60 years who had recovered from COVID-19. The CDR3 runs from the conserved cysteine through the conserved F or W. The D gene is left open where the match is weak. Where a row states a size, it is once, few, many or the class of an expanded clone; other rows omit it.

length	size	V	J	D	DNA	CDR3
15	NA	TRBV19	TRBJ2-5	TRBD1	TGTGCCAGTTCCCGGGACAGGGTAGGCCAAGAGACCCAGTACTTC	CASSRDRVGQETQYF
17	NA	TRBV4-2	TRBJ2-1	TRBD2	TGTGCCAGCAGCCAAGCCACGCGGATGCTAGCGGCAAATGAGCAGTTCTTC	CASSQATRMLAANEQFF
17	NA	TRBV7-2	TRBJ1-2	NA	TGTGCCAGCAGCTTAAAGTCCCGACAGGTTCTTTTCTATGGCTACACCTTC	CASSLKSRQVLFYGYTF
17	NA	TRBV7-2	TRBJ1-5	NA	TGTGCCAGCAGAAAAGGGAGGGATTTCAATAGCAATCAGCCCCAGCATTTT	CASRKGRDFNSNQPQHF
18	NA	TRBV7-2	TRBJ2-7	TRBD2	TGTGCCAGCAGCTTAGAAGGGGGTAGCGGGAAGAGGTCCTACGAGCAGTACTTC	CASSLEGGSGKRSYEQYF
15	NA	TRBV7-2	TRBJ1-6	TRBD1	TGTGCCAGCAGCCGGACAGGGGCAGGAAATTCACCCCTCCACTTT	CASSRTGAGNSPLHF
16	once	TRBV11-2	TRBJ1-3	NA	TGTGCCAGCAGCTCGCAGACATGGAGGGATGGAAACACCATATATTTT	CASSSQTWRDGNTIYF
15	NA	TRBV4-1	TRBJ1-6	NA	TGCGCCAGCAGCCAAGACAGGGTCTATAATTCACCCCTCCACTTT	CASSQDRVYNSPLHF
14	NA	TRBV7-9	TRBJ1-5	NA	TGTGCCAGCAGCTACGGGGGGGGCAGACAGCCCCAGCATTTT	CASSYGGGRQPQHF
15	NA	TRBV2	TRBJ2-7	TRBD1	TGTGCCAGTTTCTATCCGGGACAGGGGCTCGTTGAGCAGTACTTC	CASFYPGQGLVEQYF
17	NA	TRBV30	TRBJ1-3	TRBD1	TGTGCCTGGAAACGACCGGGACAGACGTACTCTGGAAACACCATATATTTT	CAWKRPGQTYSGNTIYF
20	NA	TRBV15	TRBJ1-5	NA	TGTGCCACCAGCAGAGCCACCACACAGGAGGGTTTTTATAGCAATCAGCCCCAGCATTTT	CATSRATTQEGFYSNQPQHF
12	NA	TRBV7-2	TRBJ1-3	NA	TGTGCCAGCAGCCGAGCTGGAAACACCATATATTTT	CASSRAGNTIYF
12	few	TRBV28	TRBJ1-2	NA	TGTGCCAGCAGTCTACTCGAATACGGCTACACCTTC	CASSLLEYGYTF
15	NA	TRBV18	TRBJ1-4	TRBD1	TGTGCCAGCTCGATGGGGACAGGAAAAAATGAAAAACTGTTTTTT	CASSMGTGKNEKLFF
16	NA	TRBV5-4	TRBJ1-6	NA	TGTGCCAGCAGCTCTGGTCCTAACTCCTATAATTCACCCCTCCACTTT	CASSSGPNSYNSPLHF
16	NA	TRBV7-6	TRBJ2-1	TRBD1	TGTGCCAGCAGCTTAGTACCGGGACAGGAGTACAATGAGCAGTTCTTC	CASSLVPGQEYNEQFF
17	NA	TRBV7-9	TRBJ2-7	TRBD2	TGTGCCAGCAGCTTAGTCCTGAGCACTAGCGGGAGCTACGAGCAGTACTTC	CASSLVLSTSGSYEQYF
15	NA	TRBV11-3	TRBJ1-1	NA	TGTGCCAGCAGCGGAAGGAGGGACGGAAACACTGAAGCTTTCTTT	CASSGRRDGNTEAFF
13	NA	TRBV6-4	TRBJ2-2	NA	TGTGCCAGCAGAAATCAGAACACCGGGGAGCTGTTTTTT	CASRNQNTGELFF
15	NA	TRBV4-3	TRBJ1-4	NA	TGCGCCAGCAGCCAAGGTGGGGCCCGAGGCGAAAAACTGTTTTTT	CASSQGGARGEKLFF
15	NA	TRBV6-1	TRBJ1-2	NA	TGTGCCAGCAGTGAGGGCCGGCAAGCTAACTATGGCTACACCTTC	CASSEGRQANYGYTF
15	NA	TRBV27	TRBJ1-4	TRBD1	TGTGCCAGCAGCTCCGGGACAGGGACTAATGAAAAACTGTTTTTT	CASSSGTGTNEKLFF
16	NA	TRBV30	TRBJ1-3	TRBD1	TGTGCCTGGACCAGGGACAGGGGATTCTCTGGAAACACCATATATTTT	CAWTRDRGFSGNTIYF
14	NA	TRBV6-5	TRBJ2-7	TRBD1	TGTGCCAGCAGTCAGACAGGGAGCTCCTACGAGCAGTACTTC	CASSQTGSSYEQYF
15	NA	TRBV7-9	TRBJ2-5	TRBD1	TGTGCCAGCAGCCCACTGACTGGGGACAGGGAGACCCAGTACTTC	CASSPLTGDRETQYF
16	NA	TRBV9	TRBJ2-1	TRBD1	TGTGCCAGCAGCGCCGTTCGACAGGGACCCTACAATGAGCAGTTCTTC	CASSAVRQGPYNEQFF
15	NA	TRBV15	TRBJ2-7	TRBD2	TGTGCCACCAGCAGAGTGGCGGGGGGGCCCTACGAGCAGTACTTC	CATSRVAGGPYEQYF
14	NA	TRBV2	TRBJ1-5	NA	TGTGCCAGCAGTGGAGGACGTCAGGGTCAGCCCCAGCATTTT	CASSGGRQGQPQHF
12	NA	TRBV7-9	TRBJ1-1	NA	TGTGCCAGCAGCTTAGATGGCCCTGAAGCTTTCTTT	CASSLDGPEAFF
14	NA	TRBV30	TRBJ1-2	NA	TGTGCCTGGAGCCCCGGGCTGGGGGCTCGTGGCTACACCTTC	CAWSPGLGARGYTF
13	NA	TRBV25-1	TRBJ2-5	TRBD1	TGTGCCAGCAGAAGGGGACAGCAAGAGACCCAGTACTTC	CASRRGQQETQYF
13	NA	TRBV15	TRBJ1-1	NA	TGTGCCACCAGCAGAGATGTCCGTCCTGAAGCTTTCTTT	CATSRDVRPEAFF
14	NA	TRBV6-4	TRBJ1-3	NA	TGTGCCAGCGCAAAGGGGTGGTCTGGAAACACCATATATTTT	CASAKGWSGNTIYF
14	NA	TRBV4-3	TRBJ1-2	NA	TGCGCCAGCAGCCCCGGGGGGTGGGGCTATGGCTACACCTTC	CASSPGGWGYGYTF
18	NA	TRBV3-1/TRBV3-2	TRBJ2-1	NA	TGTGCCAGCAGCCAAGAAGATCCGGGTTTTTGCTCCGGCAATGAGCAGTTCTTC	CASSQEDPGFCSGNEQFF
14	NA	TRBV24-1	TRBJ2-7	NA	TGTGCCACCAGTGGGGGCAATTCAGGAAACGAGCAGTACTTC	CATSGGNSGNEQYF
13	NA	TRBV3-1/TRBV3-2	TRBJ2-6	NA	TGTGCCAGCAGGCGGTCCGGGGCCAACGTCCTGACTTTC	CASRRSGANVLTF
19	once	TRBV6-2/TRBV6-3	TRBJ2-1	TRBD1	TGTGCCAGCAGTTACCCGCTTCCGGGGACAGTGGAGGATCGGGATGAGCAGTTCTTC	CASSYPLPGTVEDRDEQFF
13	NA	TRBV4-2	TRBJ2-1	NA	TGTGCCAGCAGCCAAGGTCGCGCCTATGAGCAGTTCTTC	CASSQGRAYEQFF
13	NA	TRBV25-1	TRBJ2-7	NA	TGTGCCAGCAGTTCTACGGGAACCTACGAGCAGTACTTC	CASSSTGTYEQYF
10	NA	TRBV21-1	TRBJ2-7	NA	TGTCCCAATACCCATCTCGGGCAGTACTTC	CPNTHLGQYF
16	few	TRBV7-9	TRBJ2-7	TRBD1	TGTGCCAGCAGCTTGGTAACAGGGGGCGCGACCTACGAGCAGTACTTC	CASSLVTGGATYEQYF
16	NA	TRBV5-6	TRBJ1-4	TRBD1	TGTGCCAGCAGCTTATACGGAACAGGGGAATCTGAAAAACTGTTTTTT	CASSLYGTGESEKLFF
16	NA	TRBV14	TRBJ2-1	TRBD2	TGTGCCAGCAGCCAAGATCTACTAGCGGGGTTCCGTGAGCAGTTCTTC	CASSQDLLAGFREQFF
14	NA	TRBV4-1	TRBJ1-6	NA	TGCGCCAGCAGCCAAGTGGGGGGTCGATCACCCCTCCACTTT	CASSQVGGRSPLHF
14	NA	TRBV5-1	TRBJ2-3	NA	TGCGCCAGCAGCCCCAGGGCAGAATCGGATACGCAGTATTTT	CASSPRAESDTQYF
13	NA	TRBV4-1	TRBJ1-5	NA	TGCGCCAGCAGCCAAGATGCGAGCCAGCCCCAGCATTTT	CASSQDASQPQHF
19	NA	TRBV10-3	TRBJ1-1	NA	TGTGCCATCAGTGAGGACAGAATTTTTGGGCCGAGGATGAACACTGAAGCTTTCTTT	CAISEDRIFGPRMNTEAFF
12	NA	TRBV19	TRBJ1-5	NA	TGTGCCAGTAGTAGGGGGGTTCAGCCCCAGCATTTT	CASSRGVQPQHF
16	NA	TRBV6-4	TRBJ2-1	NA	TGTGCCAGCAGTGACCGGAGGACGGGTAGTTACAATGAGCAGTTCTTC	CASSDRRTGSYNEQFF
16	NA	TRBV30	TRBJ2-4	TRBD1	TGTGCCTGGAGTAAGGGTGCGTACAGGGGGGAGAACATTCAGTACTTC	CAWSKGAYRGENIQYF
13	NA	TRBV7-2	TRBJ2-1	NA	TGTGCCAGCAGCACGACAACCTACAATGAGCAGTTCTTC	CASSTTTYNEQFF
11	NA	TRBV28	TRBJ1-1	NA	TGTGCCAGCAGCGGTATCACTGAAGCTTTCTTT	CASSGITEAFF
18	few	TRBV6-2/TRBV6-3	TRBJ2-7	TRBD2	TGTGCCAGCAGTTATGGTAGCGGGAGGGCCGGGATAAACTACGAGCAGTACTTC	CASSYGSGRAGINYEQYF